The T cell receptor (beta chain) described here comes from a study of cytomegalovirus exposure and HLA in healthy donors. In the study overall: An early release of data contained approximately 85 million unique TCRs, which came from HLA-typed donors.

Germline-derived CDR1 and CDR2 are SGHNT and YENEEA. The CDR3 has 13 amino acids. V was clipped by 2 bases and J by 4 bases, with 5 bases between them. The study ran its PCR with 60 Vbeta and 13 Jbeta primers. Measured with immunoSEQ multiplex PCR; TCRdb has only the in-frame clones, and not every one. The sample lists under 200,000 clones, roughly three quarters occurring once. The clonotype originates from a male donor in good health and CMV-seropositive. Sequenced: PBMCs. This chain links TRBV11-3 with TRBJ2-2, with D maybe TRBD1 (5 bases). The CDR3 region has the DNA TGTGCCAGCAGCTTAAGGGGCACCGGGGAGCTGTTTTTT. This encodes CASSLRGTGELFF.